This TCR beta chain derives from a study of blood T cell repertoires in COVID-19. The overall study: Sites in the United States, Italy and Spain provided acute and convalescent COVID-19 samples. The cDNA or gDNA used as material had been derived from T cells, B-cell-depleted T cells, or PBMCs.

Authors' data handling: The authors estimated nucleated cell counts from reference gene primer amplification. Method: immunoSEQ multiplex PCR; TCRdb's copy keeps in-frame clones and lacks some. V and J calls and clone size are given by that table; D and trimming were obtained from the DNA. In the table there are approximately 300,000 clones, 87% of which are singletons. This clone was observed a handful of times. Trimming removed 7 bases from V and 2 bases from J; junction bases left unmatched: 3. Germline V gene lookup returns CDR1 LNHDA and CDR2 SQIVND (reference sequence). This CDR3 contains 13 residues.

The chain joins TRBV19 to TRBJ2-7; TRBD1 matches 9 bases. The sequence was collected from a man between 18 and 29 years old with active or convalescent COVID-19. The sequenced sample was peripheral blood. Written as DNA, the CDR3 is TGTGCCAGTAAAGGGACAGGGACCTACGAGCAGTACTTC. Its protein product is CASKGTGTYEQYF.